The next 4 T cell receptor beta chains were all read from a single sample in a study of T cells after yellow fever vaccination. TCRdb reprocessed the 5' RACE reads with MiXCR, giving one entry per CDR3 protein. Of hundreds of thousands of distinct CDR3 sequences listed, 12% are singletons. Material: PBMCs, obtained on the day of the yellow fever booster vaccination. The receptors shown here come from a man aged 30 to 39 who received the YFV17D yellow fever vaccine.

This chain connects TRBV24-1 to TRBJ2-2; unclear D gene. Trimming cost V 2 bases and J 4 bases, with 7 bases left between them. Germline V gene lookup returns CDR1 KGHDR and CDR2 SFDVKD. CDR3 length: 14 amino acids. This CDR3 is CATSDSVGTGELFF. DNA for the CDR3: TGTGCCACCAGTGATTCCGTGGGCACCGGGGAGCTGTTTTTT.

There are a few counts of this clonotype. The gene calls are TRBV12-3 or TRBV12-4 and TRBJ2-5; D call uncertain. The ends were cut back, 6 bases at V and 5 bases at J, with 19 bases in the middle. The CDR3 is 15 residues long. The CDR3 DNA is TGTGCCAGCAGCCGTGGGGTAGTGCTCAGGGAGACCCAGTACTTC. Encoded protein: CASSRGVVLRETQYF.

This clonotype has just a few counts. CDR3 sequence (DNA): TGTGCCAGCAGCGTATTCGGAAGACTAGCGGGCGGGTTAGCGGATACGCAGTATTTT. It encodes CASSVFGRLAGGLADTQYF. The chain links TRBV9 to TRBJ2-3; 10 bases align to TRBD2. The CDR3 has 19 residues. Germline V lookup: CDR1 SGDLS, CDR2 YYNGEE. The ends lost 1 base at V and 6 bases at J; junction bases unmatched: 17. The whole variable domain, remainder taken from reference TRBV9 and TRBJ2-3, is DSGVTQTPKHLITATGQRVTLRCSPRSGDLSVYWYQQSLDQGLQFLIQYYNGEERAKGNILERFSAQQFPDLHSELNLSSLELGDSALYFCASSVFGRLAGGLADTQYFGPGTRLTVL.

This clonotype was seen only a few times. The chain carries TRBV20-1 and TRBJ2-2, with no clear D. The CDR3 length is 12 residues. Trimming left V 5 bases short and J 6 bases short, with 10 bases between. Germline V gene data show CDR1 as DFQATT and CDR2 as SNEGSKA (reference sequence). The CDR3 reads CSAETWSGELFF. The CDR3, as DNA: TGCAGTGCTGAAACCTGGTCCGGGGAGCTGTTTTTT.